This is a list of T cell receptor beta chains from one sample in a study of cytomegalovirus exposure and HLA in healthy donors. Sequencing was performed with immunoSEQ multiplex PCR; in TCRdb, only in-frame clones are kept and a portion is missing. The table lists about 150,000 clones, less than 85% of them singletons, with around 6.6% in the top ten. Sequenced: PBMCs. The receptors were sampled from a man over 45 in good health and CMV-seropositive. Both conserved end residues are part of each CDR3. Fields, in order: V gene, CDR3 length, D gene, clone size, J gene, CDR3 protein, CDR3 DNA. The D gene is left open where the match is weak. Part of the rows lack a size; the others show once, few, many or a class for expanded clones.

V gene: TRBV7-8; CDR3 length: 12; D gene: NA; clone size: NA; J gene: TRBJ2-7; CDR3 protein: CASSWDNYEQYF; CDR3 DNA: TGTGCCAGCAGCTGGGACAACTACGAGCAGTACTTC
V gene: TRBV5-1; CDR3 length: 16; D gene: TRBD2; clone size: NA; J gene: TRBJ2-1; CDR3 protein: CASSLIVPARENEQFF; CDR3 DNA: TGCGCCAGCAGCTTGATAGTTCCAGCGCGGGAGAATGAGCAGTTCTTC
V gene: TRBV4-1; CDR3 length: 18; D gene: TRBD2; clone size: NA; J gene: TRBJ2-1; CDR3 protein: CASSQDRGTSGRGNEQFF; CDR3 DNA: TGCGCCAGCAGCCAAGATCGAGGGACTAGCGGGAGAGGCAATGAGCAGTTCTTC
V gene: TRBV9; CDR3 length: 17; D gene: NA; clone size: NA; J gene: TRBJ2-1; CDR3 protein: CASSPKRWGTSRNEQFF; CDR3 DNA: TGTGCCAGCAGCCCAAAGAGGTGGGGGACTTCCCGCAATGAGCAGTTCTTC
V gene: TRBV10-1; CDR3 length: 16; D gene: NA; clone size: NA; J gene: TRBJ1-4; CDR3 protein: CASSDGGTPGSEKLFF; CDR3 DNA: TGCGCCAGCAGTGACGGGGGGACACCAGGGTCGGAAAAACTGTTTTTT
V gene: TRBV7-9; CDR3 length: 17; D gene: NA; clone size: NA; J gene: TRBJ1-3; CDR3 protein: CASSLLATPIGGNTIYF; CDR3 DNA: TGTGCCAGCAGCTTACTCGCGACACCGATTGGTGGAAACACCATATATTTT
V gene: TRBV2; CDR3 length: 15; D gene: NA; clone size: NA; J gene: TRBJ2-7; CDR3 protein: CASSDASFGSYEQYF; CDR3 DNA: TGTGCCAGCAGTGACGCCAGTTTTGGCTCCTACGAGCAGTACTTC
V gene: TRBV10-3; CDR3 length: 11; D gene: NA; clone size: NA; J gene: TRBJ2-1; CDR3 protein: CAITGGNEQFF; CDR3 DNA: TGTGCCATCACAGGGGGGAATGAGCAGTTCTTC
V gene: TRBV28; CDR3 length: 15; D gene: NA; clone size: NA; J gene: TRBJ2-6; CDR3 protein: CASRRTPSGANVLTF; CDR3 DNA: TGTGCCAGCAGACGGACACCCTCTGGGGCCAACGTCCTGACTTTC
V gene: TRBV9; CDR3 length: 16; D gene: NA; clone size: few; J gene: TRBJ2-3; CDR3 protein: CASSVAGGYSTDTQYF; CDR3 DNA: TGTGCCAGCAGCGTAGCTGGGGGCTACTCCACAGATACGCAGTATTTT
V gene: TRBV7-9; CDR3 length: 15; D gene: TRBD2; clone size: NA; J gene: TRBJ2-3; CDR3 protein: CSSSFSGRITDTQYF; CDR3 DNA: TGTTCCAGCAGCTTTTCCGGGAGGATCACAGATACGCAGTATTTT
V gene: TRBV10-3; CDR3 length: 19; D gene: TRBD2; clone size: few; J gene: TRBJ2-6; CDR3 protein: CAISYPSGRGGSGANVLTF; CDR3 DNA: TGTGCCATCAGTTACCCTAGCGGGAGGGGTGGGTCTGGGGCCAACGTCCTGACTTTC
V gene: TRBV25-1; CDR3 length: 14; D gene: TRBD1; clone size: NA; J gene: TRBJ1-4; CDR3 protein: CASSEQGGHEKLFF; CDR3 DNA: TGTGCCAGCAGTGAGCAGGGGGGACACGAAAAACTGTTTTTT
V gene: TRBV7-9; CDR3 length: 13; D gene: NA; clone size: NA; J gene: TRBJ2-5; CDR3 protein: CASRLQIKETQYF; CDR3 DNA: TGTGCCAGCAGGTTACAAATCAAAGAGACCCAGTACTTC
V gene: TRBV9; CDR3 length: 18; D gene: TRBD1; clone size: NA; J gene: TRBJ2-1; CDR3 protein: CASSPLTFGGQAYNEQFF; CDR3 DNA: TGTGCCAGCAGTCCTCTCACCTTTGGGGGACAGGCCTACAATGAGCAGTTCTTC
V gene: TRBV29-1; CDR3 length: 13; D gene: TRBD2; clone size: NA; J gene: TRBJ2-7; CDR3 protein: CSVDPSGSGEQYF; CDR3 DNA: TGTAGCGTTGACCCTAGCGGGAGTGGGGAGCAGTACTTC
V gene: TRBV11-2; CDR3 length: 13; D gene: TRBD2; clone size: few; J gene: TRBJ2-5; CDR3 protein: CASSLVGGETQYF; CDR3 DNA: TGTGCCAGCAGCTTAGTGGGAGGGGAGACCCAGTACTTC
V gene: TRBV29-1; CDR3 length: 14; D gene: TRBD2; clone size: NA; J gene: TRBJ2-1; CDR3 protein: CSGVLAAAVYEQFF; CDR3 DNA: TGCAGCGGGGTCCTAGCGGCTGCCGTTTATGAGCAGTTCTTC
V gene: TRBV7-8; CDR3 length: 12; D gene: NA; clone size: NA; J gene: TRBJ1-5; CDR3 protein: CASSELHVPQHF; CDR3 DNA: TGTGCCAGCAGCGAACTTCATGTGCCCCAGCATTTT
V gene: TRBV19; CDR3 length: 16; D gene: NA; clone size: NA; J gene: TRBJ1-5; CDR3 protein: CASSFTGDLSNQPQHF; CDR3 DNA: TGTGCCAGTAGTTTCACAGGTGATTTGAGCAATCAGCCCCAGCATTTT
V gene: TRBV15; CDR3 length: 15; D gene: TRBD1; clone size: NA; J gene: TRBJ2-1; CDR3 protein: CATSAAGTGWNEQFF; CDR3 DNA: TGTGCCACCAGCGCCGCCGGGACAGGCTGGAATGAGCAGTTCTTC
V gene: TRBV6-5; CDR3 length: 15; D gene: TRBD1; clone size: NA; J gene: TRBJ2-7; CDR3 protein: CASSGRDRGRYEQYF; CDR3 DNA: TGTGCCAGCAGTGGCAGGGACAGGGGGCGATACGAGCAGTACTTC
V gene: TRBV5-4; CDR3 length: 16; D gene: TRBD2; clone size: NA; J gene: TRBJ2-1; CDR3 protein: CASSSLGLAEDNEQFF; CDR3 DNA: TGTGCCAGCAGCTCACTCGGACTAGCGGAAGACAATGAGCAGTTCTTC
V gene: TRBV18; CDR3 length: 17; D gene: TRBD1; clone size: NA; J gene: TRBJ2-2; CDR3 protein: CASSRQRTGGNTGELFF; CDR3 DNA: TGTGCCAGCTCACGACAACGGACAGGGGGGAACACCGGGGAGCTGTTTTTT
V gene: TRBV5-1; CDR3 length: 15; D gene: TRBD2; clone size: NA; J gene: TRBJ2-5; CDR3 protein: CASNSGAGAGETQYF; CDR3 DNA: TGCGCCAGCAATTCGGGCGCGGGAGCTGGAGAGACCCAGTACTTC
V gene: TRBV11-2; CDR3 length: 17; D gene: TRBD2; clone size: NA; J gene: TRBJ2-1; CDR3 protein: CASSSLAGSSSYNEQFF; CDR3 DNA: TGTGCCAGCAGCTCCCTAGCGGGATCGAGCTCCTACAATGAGCAGTTCTTC
V gene: TRBV25-1; CDR3 length: 15; D gene: NA; clone size: NA; J gene: TRBJ2-3; CDR3 protein: CASSEFGGSPDTQYF; CDR3 DNA: TGTGCCAGCAGTGAATTTGGAGGGAGCCCAGATACGCAGTATTTT
V gene: TRBV4-2; CDR3 length: 17; D gene: TRBD2; clone size: once; J gene: TRBJ2-3; CDR3 protein: CASSQESLAGGGDTQYF; CDR3 DNA: TGTGCCAGCAGCCAAGAGTCACTAGCGGGAGGGGGAGATACGCAGTATTTT
V gene: TRBV6-5; CDR3 length: 13; D gene: NA; clone size: NA; J gene: TRBJ1-1; CDR3 protein: CASSYSAFFEAFF; CDR3 DNA: TGTGCCAGCAGTTACTCGGCCTTCTTCGAAGCTTTCTTT
V gene: TRBV5-1; CDR3 length: 14; D gene: NA; clone size: NA; J gene: TRBJ2-7; CDR3 protein: CASSLGLVGYEQYF; CDR3 DNA: TGCGCCAGCAGCTTGGGACTAGTCGGGTACGAGCAGTACTTC
V gene: TRBV7-7; CDR3 length: 14; D gene: NA; clone size: once; J gene: TRBJ2-7; CDR3 protein: CASSPDGALQEQYF; CDR3 DNA: TGTGCTAGCAGCCCTGATGGGGCTCTTCAGGAGCAGTACTTC
V gene: TRBV13; CDR3 length: 14; D gene: NA; clone size: few; J gene: TRBJ2-7; CDR3 protein: CASSHTGSSYEQYF; CDR3 DNA: TGTGCCAGCAGCCACACGGGGAGCTCCTACGAGCAGTACTTC
V gene: TRBV28; CDR3 length: 14; D gene: NA; clone size: NA; J gene: TRBJ1-2; CDR3 protein: CASSLSLVNYGYTF; CDR3 DNA: TGTGCCAGCAGTTTATCTTTAGTTAACTATGGCTACACCTTC